The entry below gives a single T cell receptor (beta chain) sequence along with its context. This clonotype has a handful of counts. Its antigen is currently not known. Base qualities are not provided; no much larger clone lies one nucleotide away. There are 16 amino acids in the CDR3, from cysteine to phenylalanine inclusive. Only CDR3 DNA remains: 48 bases, in frame from the first base. V lost 5 bases and J lost 0 bases; the stretch between them is 15 bases long. The germline V gene provides CDR1 MGHRA and CDR2 YSYEKL. The library was generated by 5' RACE. Sequencing took place on an Illumina HiSeq 2500. A second roughly 7 to 12 cycle PCR used a sample-barcoded 5' primer and a J-beta primer mix. Each TCR beta cDNA molecule received a unique molecular identifier from a template-switch 5' adaptor carrying 12 random nucleotides. Each sample yielded at least 3 million CDR3-containing paired-end reads. First-strand cDNA was synthesized from all RNA with the Mint cDNA synthesis kit, primed by a TRBC-specific oligonucleotide. Following uracil-DNA glycosylase treatment, a first 18-cycle PCR with universal primers M1SS and BC2_uni_R was performed on all cDNA. On the authors' methods: For normalization, 1 million high-quality reads were randomly selected from each sample, with every read carrying a distinct molecular identifier. Reads sharing molecular identifiers were discarded rather than binned into consensus sequences. CDR3 identification, clonotype clustering and error correction used MiTCR with a Q25 quality threshold and the strictest error-elimination algorithm. A nonparametric unseen species model using Euler transformation provided a lower-bound estimate of total TCR beta diversity. In-frame beta chains were kept once TCRdb had trimmed the public reads at Q25 with fastp and called clones with MiXCR. Each entry is one CDR3 protein sequence, shown with its most common DNA and genes. The V and J calls and clone size are TCRdb's, not the authors'. This sample is represented by about 1.1 million distinct CDR3 sequences; around two fifths of them were singletons. Of the sample, less than 15% is held by the ten largest clones.

The sample belongs to a study of blood T cells in healthy people across ages (dated by TCRdb to between 2015 and 2017). Broadly, across the study: In model experiments, template switching captured about one uniquely barcoded TCR beta cDNA molecule for every two T cells. Age-related changes in TCR beta repertoire diversity were measured in the study by deep sequencing normalized with unique cDNA molecular identifiers. Donors were grouped into four age groups: young (average approximately 16 years), middle-aged (roughly 37), aged (approximately 58) and long-lived (around 82). To avoid experimental bias, donors of different ages were distributed randomly across sequencing lanes. Two additional independent replicas of 1 million unique cDNA reads from the same blood draw were analyzed for two donors (one aged 18 to 29 and one aged 80 or older).

The full study reports these points: Observed TCR beta diversity correlated strongly with the percentage of naive T cells measured by flow cytometry. The long-lived group showed more naive CD4+ T cells, fewer expanded clones and increased TCR diversity than the aged group, suggesting age selection. As age increased, observed TCR beta diversity per million T cells dropped in a roughly linear way, and a significant reduction was already evident by age 40. Estimates of total diversity from one million sequenced T cells were regarded as lower bounds and underestimates. Donor CMV infection status was unknown, potentially confounding age-related changes in expanded clonotypes. Because profiling used bulk unsorted PBMCs, naive and antigen-experienced compartments could not be compared conclusively.

Donors were approximately 42 systemically healthy Caucasian individuals from Russia aged roughly 6 to 95 years. Roughly 10 milliliters of peripheral blood were collected from each donor into EDTA-treated Vacutainer tubes. Ficoll-Paque density-gradient centrifugation was used to isolate PBMCs, with at least 7 million obtained per sample. Total RNA, at least 5 micrograms per sample, was extracted from PBMCs with Trizol reagent. For every donor, flow cytometry on a PBMC aliquot measured the percentage of naive CD45RAhigh/CD27high T cells. This TCR derives from a man in his late teens or twenties in good health. Sequenced material: blood. The chain links TRBV4-1 with TRBJ2-3; the D gene remains uncertain. The DNA sequence reads TGCGCCAGCAGCTTCCGGATTCTACCTAGCACAGATACGCAGTATTTT. Translated, this is CASSFRILPSTDTQYF.